The sequence of this TCR beta chain was determined in a study of blood T cells in healthy people across ages. Study summary: About one barcoded TCR beta cDNA was captured per two T cells.

Points from the study as a whole: Per-million-T-cell TCR beta diversity fell roughly linearly with age. What prevented conclusive comparison of naive and antigen-experienced cells was that PBMCs were unsorted.

Concerning this clonotype itself: What it recognizes is unknown. The junction and the germline gene differ at one end; a read error may be behind it.

A second PCR of 7 to 11 cycles used a sample-barcoded 5' primer and a J-beta primer mix. With 12 random nucleotides, a template-switch adaptor tagged each individual cDNA molecule. Each CDR3 protein gets one entry after TCRdb re-called the 5' RACE reads with MiXCR. The table has roughly 730,000 distinct CDR3 sequences, around three fifths seen once. The CDR3 totals 14 residues. This clonotype originated in a man aged 40-55 years in good health. This chain joins TRBV12-3 or TRBV12-4 and TRBJ2-7, with D maybe TRBD1 (5 bases). Sequences were obtained from blood. The CDR3 DNA is TGTGCCAGCGGTTTACGCCCAGGGTCCTACGAGCAGTACTTC. This translates into CASGLRPGSYEQYF.